This T cell receptor (beta chain) was retrieved from a study of identical twins. V gave up 0 bases and J gave up 7 bases; unmatched junction bases: 8. Germline lookup yields CDR1 SGHRS and CDR2 YFSETQ. The CDR3 extends over 17 amino acids. About this clonotype itself: The antigen remains unidentified.

The cDNA had a unique molecular identifier and a template-switch universal primer site. TCRdb reprocessed the 5' RACE reads via MiXCR and lists one record per CDR3 protein. The data show about 900,000 distinct CDR3 sequences, 12% seen once. Study outcomes and limitations: Beta clonotypes that were abundant in cord blood contained fewer insertions, a pattern absent from memory repertoires. The analysis was cross-sectional rather than longitudinal within donors. Out-of-frame TCR alpha sharing observed in monozygotic twins exceeded model estimates.

The same sample was also studied in work on yellow fever vaccine responses in identical twins.

V usage is TRBV5-1 and J usage is TRBJ2-1, with TRBD2 matching 12 bases. What was sequenced was PBMCs. The TCR comes from a woman younger than 30 in good health. The CDR3 sequence is CASSLVLAGGPRNEQFF. As DNA, the CDR3 is TGCGCCAGCAGCTTGGTCCTAGCGGGAGGGCCTAGGAATGAGCAGTTCTTC.